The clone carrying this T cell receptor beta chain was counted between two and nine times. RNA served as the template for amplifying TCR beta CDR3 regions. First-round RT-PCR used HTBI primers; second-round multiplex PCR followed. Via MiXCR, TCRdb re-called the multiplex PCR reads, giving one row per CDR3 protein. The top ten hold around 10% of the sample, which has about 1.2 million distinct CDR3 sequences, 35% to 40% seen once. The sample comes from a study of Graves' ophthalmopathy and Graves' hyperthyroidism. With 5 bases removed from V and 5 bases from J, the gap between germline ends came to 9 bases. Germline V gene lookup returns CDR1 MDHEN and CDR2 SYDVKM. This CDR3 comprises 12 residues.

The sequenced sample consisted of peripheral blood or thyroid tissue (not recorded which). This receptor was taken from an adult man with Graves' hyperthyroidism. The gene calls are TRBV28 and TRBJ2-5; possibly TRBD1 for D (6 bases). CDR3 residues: CASSTGFETQYF. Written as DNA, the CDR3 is TGTGCCAGCAGTACAGGGTTTGAGACCCAGTACTTC.